The clone carrying this TCR beta chain was seen only a few times. Antigen unknown. This CDR3 is built from 18 residues. From germline, CDR1 is MNHEY and CDR2 SMNVEV (reference sequence). Trimming removed 5 bases from V and 7 bases from J; junction bases left unmatched: 18. Treatment denoted: roughly 11-day PBMC culture with coronavirus spike peptide pools or control peptides (ViraFEST assay). The sample originates from a study of vaccination and CD4 T cells after COVID-19. Sequencing of cultured CD4+ T cell DNA used the Oncomine TCR Beta short-read assay. MiXCR, run by TCRdb on the PCR reads, gives a single entry per CDR3 protein. The profile shows around 10,000 distinct CDR3 sequences, about 53% of them singletons.

V and J are TRBV27 and TRBJ2-3; TRBD2 agrees at 10 bases. Sequenced sample: CD4+ T cells from blood, cultured in vitro. The source of this sequence is a human donor who had recovered from COVID-19. The CDR3 nucleotides are TGTGCCAGCAGTCTTCAATTAGCGGGAGGCTTAGGGGGAAATACGCAGTATTTT. Its protein is CASSLQLAGGLGGNTQYF.